The sample holds many counts of the clone carrying this TCR beta chain. Its antigen is currently unknown. At one end, the junction sequence differs from germline, possibly due to a read error. The data originate from a study of sequential checkpoint blockade in melanoma. Study-level results: Pretreatment TIL clonality tracked with response in the nivolumab-first arm.

The germline CDR1 and CDR2 sequences are MNHGY and SAAAGT. The CDR3 sequence is 16 residues long. Profiled with immunoSEQ multiplex PCR; TCRdb holds only in-frame clones, not every one. Of roughly 13,000 clones in the sample, 20% to 25% were seen once. This sample's treatment: randomized to nivolumab then ipilimumab (arm A) or the reverse (arm B). No patient had prior DNA-damaging chemotherapy. The sequence came from a human donor with melanoma. This chain links TRBV6-8 with TRBJ2-3, with D perhaps matching TRBD1 or TRBD2 (5 bases each). Sequenced here: tumor tissue (inferred from file names), sampled from a patient given nivolumab and ipilimumab in sequence. CDR3 loop: CAISGTGHLSTDTQYF. The DNA for the CDR3 is TGTGCCATCAGTGGGACGGGCCATCTCAGCACAGATACGCAGTATTTT.